Shown below are 29 T cell receptor beta chains from a single sample sequenced in a study of cytomegalovirus exposure and HLA in healthy donors. The PCR used 60 Vbeta and 13 Jbeta primers. Profiled with immunoSEQ multiplex PCR; TCRdb holds only in-frame clones, not every one. This table has about 110,000 clones, around four fifths appearing once. Sequencing input: PBMCs. These receptors were obtained from a woman between 55 and 75 years old in good health and CMV-seropositive.

V and J are TRBV9 and TRBJ2-7; D might be TRBD2 (7 bases). V lost 4 bases and J lost 3, with 17 bases in between. Looked up from germline, CDR1 is SGDLS and CDR2 is YYNGEE. This CDR3 is 15 amino acids long. The CDR3 sequence is CASSPGGQGGYEQYF. DNA for the CDR3: TGTGCCAGCAGCCCGGGGGGCCAGGGAGGCTACGAGCAGTACTTC.

This sequence joins TRBV7-3 and TRBJ2-1; 12 bases align to TRBD2. Germline CDR1 and CDR2: SGHTA and FQGTGA. This CDR3 spans 17 amino acids. V lost 2 bases, J lost 5 bases, and 7 bases stayed unmatched. CDR3 sequence: CASSLWGRTSGNNEQFF. In DNA form, the CDR3 reads TGTGCCAGCAGCTTATGGGGGCGGACTAGCGGGAACAATGAGCAGTTCTTC.

The chain links TRBV27 to TRBJ2-7; D unresolved. Deletions cut 5 bases from V and 5 bases from J, with 19 bases between. Germline-derived CDR1 and CDR2 are MNHEY and SMNVEV (reference sequence). The CDR3 contains 15 residues. The CDR3 DNA follows: TGTGCCAGCAGTGACTTAGGAAGAGCCCGCGACGAGCAGTACTTC. Protein: CASSDLGRARDEQYF.

This clone was counted between two and nine times. This chain connects TRBV7-2 to TRBJ2-3, with D maybe TRBD2 (5 bases). Trimming removed 4 bases at V and 2 bases at J, with 10 bases between. Germline assignment: CDR1 SGHTA and CDR2 FQGNSA. This CDR3 is 14 amino acids long. CDR3 sequence: CASSSGLTTDTQYF. The CDR3 nucleotides are TGTGCCAGCAGCTCCGGACTTACCACAGATACGCAGTATTTT. Together with reference TRBV7-2 and TRBJ2-3, the CDR3 gives the full variable domain: GAGVSQSPSNKVTEKGKDVELRCDPISGHTALYWYRQSLGQGLEFLIYFQGNSAPDKSGLPSDRFSAERTGGSVSTLTIQRTQQEDSAVYLCASSSGLTTDTQYFGPGTRLTVL.

This chain joins TRBV18 and TRBJ2-7; no clear D. Germline V gene data show CDR1 as KGHSH and CDR2 as LQKENI. The CDR3 is made up of 14 amino acids. V was cut by 3 bases and J by 2 bases, with 11 bases left in between. DNA for the CDR3: TGTGCCAGCTCACCTGACACGCAACCCTACGAGCAGTACTTC. This codes for CASSPDTQPYEQYF.

In nucleotides, the CDR3 is TGTGCCAGCAGCTTTTACGTCGGGGAGCAGTACTTC. Its translation is CASSFYVGEQYF. The chain links TRBV7-9 to TRBJ2-7; D remains unclear. Trimming took 3 bases from V and 7 from J, leaving 10 bases between them. The CDR3 runs to 12 residues. Germline V gene lookup returns CDR1 SEHNR and CDR2 FQNEAQ (reference sequence).

The gene calls are TRBV11-2 and TRBJ2-1, with a possible D match to TRBD1 (5 bases). There are 17 residues in the CDR3. CDR1 is SGHAT, CDR2 FQNNGV, per germline. The V and J ends lost 1 base and 1 base respectively, with 14 bases between them. The CDR3 region is CASSLGQPLGSYNEQFF. The CDR3 DNA sequence: TGTGCCAGCAGCTTAGGACAGCCACTGGGATCCTACAATGAGCAGTTCTTC.

The chain employs TRBV10-1 and TRBJ1-1; D not resolved. V was clipped by 5 bases and J by 10 bases, with 11 bases between them. Germline V gene data show CDR1 as WNHNN and CDR2 as SYGVQD (reference sequence). CDR3 size: 11 residues. The CDR3 DNA sequence: TGCGCCAGCAGTAAAGCTCTTCTAGCTTTCTTT. Its protein product is CASSKALLAFF.

This sequence joins TRBV4-2 and TRBJ2-3, with D hard to call. This CDR3 is 12 amino acids long. Germline values: CDR1 LGHNA, CDR2 YNFKEQ. The V and J ends lost 4 bases and 3 bases respectively, with 5 bases between them. DNA of the CDR3: TGTGCCAGCAGCCGGCAGACAGATACGCAGTATTTT. Its protein is CASSRQTDTQYF.

This clone was seen more than once but under ten times. This sequence joins TRBV6-5 and TRBJ1-4; 8 bases agree with TRBD1. The CDR3 spans 16 residues. The V gene's germline CDR1 is MNHEY and CDR2 SVGAGI. Trimming at V came to 0 bases and at J to 4 bases, leaving 4 bases not matched to a gene. CDR3 loop: CASSYSSDRGNEKLFF. The CDR3 region has the DNA TGTGCCAGCAGTTACTCATCCGACAGGGGTAATGAAAAACTGTTTTTT.

This chain connects TRBV18 to TRBJ1-2; D is possibly TRBD1 (6 bases). The CDR3 loop spans 17 amino acids. Trimming removed 6 bases from V and 2 bases from J, with 22 bases in between. Germline V gene lookup returns CDR1 KGHSH and CDR2 LQKENI. The CDR3 loop reads CASSPTPWEGVNYGYTF. The CDR3 nucleotides read TGTGCCAGCTCCCCTACTCCGTGGGAGGGGGTGAACTATGGCTACACCTTC.

The rearrangement joins TRBV19 to TRBJ2-2, with 9 bases lining up with TRBD2. The CDR3 covers 14 residues. V dropped 6 bases and J dropped 3; count of bases not matched to a gene: 2. Germline lookup yields CDR1 LNHDA and CDR2 SQIVND (reference sequence). For the CDR3, the DNA is TGTGCCAGTAGACTAGCGGGCTACACCGGGGAGCTGTTTTTT. Protein sequence: CASRLAGYTGELFF.

This chain uses TRBV2 with TRBJ2-3; possible D gene TRBD2, 6 bases. The V end lost 3 bases, the J end lost 6 bases, and 22 bases lay between the germline ends. Germline CDR1 reads SNHLY; CDR2 reads FYNNEI. CDR3 length: 17 amino acids. The CDR3 DNA is TGTGCCAGCAGTGAGTGGGACTCCTCGTTCCCAATGGATACGCAGTATTTT. Residues: CASSEWDSSFPMDTQYF.

The chain is built from TRBV5-4 and TRBJ2-5; perhaps TRBD1 as D (6 bases). Germline-derived CDR1 and CDR2 are SGHNT and YYREEE (reference sequence). The V gene lost 2 bases and the J gene lost 6 bases, with 11 bases spanning the gap. The CDR3 is made up of 13 amino acids. For the CDR3, the DNA is TGTGCCAGCAGCTTCACAGGGATACAGACCCAGTACTTC. Translating it yields CASSFTGIQTQYF.

The genes are TRBV10-3 and TRBJ2-2; 8 nucleotides align to TRBD1. CDR1 and CDR2 (germline): ENHRY, SYGVKD. The ends lost 10 bases at V and 4 bases at J; junction bases unmatched: 8. The CDR3 contains 14 residues. The CDR3 DNA follows: TGTGCCAGCAGGGGGCTTGCGACCACCGGGGAGCTGTTTTTT. Its protein product is CASRGLATTGELFF.

To note about this clone: Other DNA sequences in this specimen translate into the identical CDR3. This sequence joins TRBV5-1 and TRBJ1-4; maybe TRBD1 (5 bases). V lost 4 bases, J lost 0 bases, and 7 bases lay in between. The CDR3 has 14 amino acids. Germline lookup yields CDR1 SGHRS and CDR2 YFSETQ. The CDR3 coding sequence is TGCGCCAGCAGCGACAGAGCAACTAATGAAAAACTGTTTTTT. Amino acids: CASSDRATNEKLFF.

The rearrangement uses TRBV5-1 and TRBJ2-7; 7 bases match TRBD1. Per germline, CDR1 SGHRS and CDR2 YFSETQ. The CDR3 runs to 15 residues. V trimming: 4 bases; J trimming: 4 bases; junction bases outside the gene matches: 11. The chain's CDR3 is CASSATGTADYEQYF. In DNA, the CDR3 is TGCGCCAGCAGCGCGACCGGGACAGCGGATTACGAGCAGTACTTC.

DNA for the CDR3: TGCGCCAGCAGCTTCACCCCACGGACTAGCGGGAGAAATGAGCAGTTCTTC. Its protein product is CASSFTPRTSGRNEQFF. The rearrangement uses TRBV5-1 and TRBJ2-1, with 13 bases matching TRBD2. This CDR3 is built from 17 residues. V lost 2 bases to trimming and J lost 7 bases; unmatched junction nucleotides: 9. CDR1 and CDR2 from the germline V gene are SGHRS and YFSETQ.

On this clone: One end of the junction fails to match germline, which may point to a read error. The chain has TRBV7-9 and TRBJ1-5, with 11 bases that match TRBD1. Looked up from germline, CDR1 is SEHNR and CDR2 is FQNEAQ (reference sequence). This CDR3 comprises 15 residues. Written as DNA, the CDR3 is TGTTCCAGCAGCTTAGAAGGGACAGGGGGACAGCCCCAGCATTTT. Its translation is CSSSLEGTGGQPQHF.

The chain couples TRBV28 to TRBJ1-2; a possible D gene is TRBD1 (6 bases). The V end was cut by 4 bases, the J end by 4 bases, with 10 bases between. The V gene's germline CDR1 is MDHEN and CDR2 SYDVKM. The CDR3 contains 13 residues. In DNA form, the CDR3 reads TGTGCCAGCAGTTCACAGGGTGGCTATGGCTACACCTTC. Its translation is CASSSQGGYGYTF.

V usage is TRBV7-8 and J usage is TRBJ2-7; 14 bases fit TRBD2. Germline loops: CDR1 SGHVS, CDR2 FQNEAQ. Losses at the gene ends were 7 bases for V and 2 bases for J; bases not matched to a gene: 13. The CDR3 has 18 residues. The CDR3 bases are TGTGCCAGCACCACGGGACTAGCGGGAGATCCGTCTACCTACGAGCAGTACTTC. This sequence encodes CASTTGLAGDPSTYEQYF.

V gene TRBV9 combines with J gene TRBJ1-1, with a tentative D call TRBD1 (6 bases). The V gene lost 1 base and the J gene lost 3 bases, with 10 bases spanning the gap. The CDR3 sequence is 14 residues long. CDR1 is SGDLS, CDR2 YYNGEE, per germline. This CDR3 is CASSVTPGDTEAFF. The CDR3, as DNA: TGTGCCAGCAGCGTAACCCCAGGGGACACTGAAGCTTTCTTT.

In this sample, this clone turned up a few times. The chain carries TRBV11-2 and TRBJ1-1, with a tentative D call TRBD1 (5 bases). Looked up from germline, CDR1 is SGHAT and CDR2 is FQNNGV. The CDR3 extends over 13 amino acids. Trimming took 5 bases from V and 13 from J, leaving 20 bases between them. This CDR3 reads CASSPRGGVRFFF. In nucleotides, the CDR3 is TGTGCCAGCAGCCCTAGGGGCGGGGTCCGTTTTTTCTTT.

This clone appeared a few times. This chain joins TRBV7-9 and TRBJ1-2, with TRBD1 identical over 9 bases. V lost 4 bases and J lost 5; bases outside the gene matches: 11. Germline V gene sequence: CDR1 SEHNR, CDR2 FQNEAQ (reference sequence). The CDR3 contains 16 residues. The CDR3 nucleotides are TGTGCCAGCAGCTCTAACCCAACGACAGGGGGATATGGCTACACCTTC. Its protein is CASSSNPTTGGYGYTF.

This chain uses TRBV30 with TRBJ2-2; D is possibly TRBD2 (5 bases). V was cut by 0 bases and J by 3 bases, with 8 bases left in between. CDR1 is GTSNPN and CDR2 is SVGIG in the germline V gene (reference sequence). The CDR3 sequence is 14 residues long. The CDR3 DNA is TGTGCCTGGAGTGTACGGACTTACACCGGGGAGCTGTTTTTT. This translates into CAWSVRTYTGELFF.

As for this clone: Other DNA sequences in this sample translate to the same CDR3. The V call is TRBV7-2, the J call TRBJ2-7; tentatively, D is TRBD1 (5 bases). V lost 1 base to trimming and J lost 4 bases, with 11 bases between them. CDR1 SGHTA and CDR2 FQGNSA come from the germline V gene. The CDR3 has 14 amino acids. The CDR3 coding sequence is TGTGCCAGCAGCTTAGTGCAGGGATCTTACGAGCAGTACTTC. This encodes CASSLVQGSYEQYF.

The chain combines TRBV6-5 with TRBJ2-3, with TRBD1 as a possible D gene (7 bases). Between the trimmed V and J ends, which lost 6 bases and 1 base, there was a span of 14 bases. This CDR3 region has 15 residues. CDR1 and CDR2 from the germline V gene are MNHEY and SVGAGI. CDR3 nucleotides: TGTGCCAGCAGACCTAGGAGGGGGCGCACAGATACGCAGTATTTT. It specifies CASRPRRGRTDTQYF.

The rearrangement uses TRBV6-5 and TRBJ2-1; 11 positions match TRBD2. The V segment lost 6 bases and the J segment 8 bases; nucleotides outside the gene matches: 9. The CDR3 totals 15 residues. Germline V gives CDR1 MNHEY, CDR2 SVGAGI. The CDR3 DNA follows: TGTGCCAGCAGACGGACTAGCGGGCCGACCGATGAGCAGTTCTTC. Protein: CASRRTSGPTDEQFF.

The gene calls are TRBV9 and TRBJ2-1, with TRBD2 matching over 7 bases. Unmatched junction bases numbered 5, after V lost 7 bases and J lost 4 bases. In germline, CDR1 is SGDLS, CDR2 YYNGEE. The length of the CDR3 is 13 residues. Here the CDR3 DNA reads TGTGCCAGCGGACGAGCGGGGTACAATGAGCAGTTCTTC. Translated, it gives CASGRAGYNEQFF.